This TCR beta chain was documented in a study of control samples from healthy donors and cancer patients. The CDR3 has 16 residues. J was trimmed by 5 bases and V by 4 bases; bases with no gene match: 11. Germline V CDR1 and CDR2: SGHTA, FQGNSA. Sequenced by immunoSEQ multiplex PCR; TCRdb stores in-frame clones only, minus some. The data hold approximately 41,000 clones, with 90% to 95% observed a single time. Sequencing was performed on blood. V is TRBV7-2 and J is TRBJ2-7; 10 nucleotides match TRBD2. The TCR sequence derives from a man aged 55-75 years in good health. CDR3 sequence (DNA): TGTGCCAGCAGCTCCCCAGCGGGAGGGAACCGGAACGAGCAGTACTTC. Protein sequence: CASSSPAGGNRNEQYF.